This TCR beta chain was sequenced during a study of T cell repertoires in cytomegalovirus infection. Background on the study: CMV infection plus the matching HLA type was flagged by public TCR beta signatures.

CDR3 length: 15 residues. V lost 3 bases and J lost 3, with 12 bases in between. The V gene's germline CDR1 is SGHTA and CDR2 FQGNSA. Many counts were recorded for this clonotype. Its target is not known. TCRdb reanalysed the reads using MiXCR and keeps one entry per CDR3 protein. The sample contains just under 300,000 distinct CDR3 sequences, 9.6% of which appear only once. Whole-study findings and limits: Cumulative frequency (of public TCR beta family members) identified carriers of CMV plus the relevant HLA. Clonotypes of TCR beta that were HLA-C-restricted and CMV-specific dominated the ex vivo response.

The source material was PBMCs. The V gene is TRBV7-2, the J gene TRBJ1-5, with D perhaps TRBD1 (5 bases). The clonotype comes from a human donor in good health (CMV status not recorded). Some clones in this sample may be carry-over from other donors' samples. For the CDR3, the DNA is TGTGCCAGCAGCTTGGGACGGCCCCCCAATCAGCCCCAGCATTTT. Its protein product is CASSLGRPPNQPQHF.